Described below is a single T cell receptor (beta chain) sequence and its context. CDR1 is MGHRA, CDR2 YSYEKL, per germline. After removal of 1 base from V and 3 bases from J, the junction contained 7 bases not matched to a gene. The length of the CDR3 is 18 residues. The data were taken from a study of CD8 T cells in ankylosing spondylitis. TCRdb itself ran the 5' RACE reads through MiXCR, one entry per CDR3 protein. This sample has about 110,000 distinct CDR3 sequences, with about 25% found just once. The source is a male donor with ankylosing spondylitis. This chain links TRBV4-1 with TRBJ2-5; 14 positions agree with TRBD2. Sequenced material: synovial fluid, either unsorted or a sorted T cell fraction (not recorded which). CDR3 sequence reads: CASSQGSRGLAGEETQYF. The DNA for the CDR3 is TGCGCCAGCAGCCAAGGTTCCAGGGGACTAGCGGGAGAAGAGACCCAGTACTTC.